The 29 T cell receptor beta chains below all came from one sample that was sequenced in a study of T-cell reconstitution after alpha-beta-depleted transplantation in children. For TCRbeta, the library was prepared with unique molecular identifiers. In TCRdb, the PCR reads were re-called with MiXCR into one record per CDR3 protein. The table has hundreds of thousands of distinct CDR3 sequences, around 13% seen once. The source material was PBMCs, sampled before TCRalphabeta/CD19-depleted stem cell transplant. The receptors originated from a girl aged 2-9 years with congenital amegakaryocytic thrombocytopenia, due to receive a stem cell transplant.

This clonotype was counted between two and nine times. This chain connects TRBV28 to TRBJ2-7; D gene ambiguous. The CDR3 loop spans 12 amino acids. Germline lookup yields CDR1 MDHEN and CDR2 SYDVKM. V dropped 5 bases and J dropped 4 bases, with 9 bases sitting between them. The CDR3 protein is CASSPPFYEQYF. The CDR3 DNA follows: TGTGCCAGCAGTCCCCCATTTTACGAGCAGTACTTC.

This clonotype was seen repeatedly, ten times or more. The chain carries TRBV12-3 or TRBV12-4 and TRBJ2-7; D not resolved. V dropped 5 bases and J dropped 7 bases, with 9 bases sitting between them. The CDR3 has 11 amino acids. This chain's CDR3 is CASSQIVEQYF. In DNA form, the CDR3 reads TGTGCCAGCAGTCAGATCGTGGAGCAGTACTTC.

Many counts were recorded for this clonotype. The V and J genes are TRBV5-1 and TRBJ2-7; D uncertain. The germline V gene has CDR1 SGHRS and CDR2 YFSETQ. This CDR3 is built from 14 residues. Trimming cost V 2 bases and J 1 base, with 10 bases left between them. CDR3 nucleotides: TGCGCCAGCAGCTTTAGTACTGCTTCCTACGAGCAGTACTTC. Amino acid sequence: CASSFSTASYEQYF.

With respect to this clonotype: The junction departs from germline at one end; a sequencing error may be responsible. The rearrangement uses TRBV20-1 and TRBJ2-3; D gene uncertain. CDR3 size: 14 residues. CDR1 DFQATT and CDR2 SNEGSKA come from the germline V gene (reference sequence). The CDR3 loop is CSPTTSGVTDMQYF. CDR3 sequence (DNA): TGCAGTCCTACAACCTCAGGAGTTACAGATATGCAGTATTTT.

This clonotype turned up a few times. The chain combines TRBV19 with TRBJ1-5; tentatively, D is TRBD1 (6 bases). There are 14 residues in the CDR3. Trimming shortened V by 2 bases and J by 7 bases, and 12 bases separated the two germline ends. Germline V CDR1 and CDR2: LNHDA, SQIVND (reference sequence). The CDR3 region has the DNA TGTGCCAGTAGTATAAGGGGGGCGAAGCAGCCCCAGCATTTT. Translating it yields CASSIRGAKQPQHF. Full variable domain (missing parts from reference TRBV19 and TRBJ1-5): DGGITQSPKYLFRKEGQNVTLSCEQNLNHDAMYWYRQDPGQGLRLIYYSQIVNDFQKGDIAEGYSVSREKKESFPLTVTSAQKNPTAFYLCASSIRGAKQPQHFGDGTRLSIL.

The table lists this clonotype with many counts. V usage is TRBV20-1 and J usage is TRBJ2-2; 11 nucleotides line up with TRBD1. The junction had 4 bases not matched to a gene; V was cut back by 5 bases and J by 5 bases. CDR3 length equals 14 residues. Germline values: CDR1 DFQATT, CDR2 SNEGSKA (reference sequence). This CDR3 is CSAHGQGATGELFF. The CDR3 region has the DNA TGCAGTGCTCACGGACAGGGGGCGACCGGGGAGCTGTTTTTT.

This clonotype occurred a few times. The gene calls are TRBV28 and TRBJ1-4; TRBD1 agrees at 9 bases. The junction had 7 bases not matched to a gene; V was cut back by 3 bases and J by 8 bases. This CDR3 region has 15 residues. Germline values: CDR1 MDHEN, CDR2 SYDVKM. CDR3 protein: CASSFEWTGEEKLFF. CDR3 sequence (DNA): TGTGCCAGCAGTTTCGAGTGGACAGGGGAAGAAAAACTGTTTTTT.

This rearrangement joins TRBV25-1 to TRBJ2-1; weak D call: TRBD1 (6 bases). The CDR3 consists of 14 residues. V lost 1 base, J lost 10 bases, and 14 bases lay in between. Looked up from germline, CDR1 is MGHDK and CDR2 is SYGVNS. This CDR3 reads CASSEWGLRGEQFF. As DNA, the CDR3 is TGTGCCAGCAGTGAATGGGGGCTTAGAGGCGAGCAGTTCTTC.

This clonotype has just a few counts. The rearrangement joins TRBV28 to TRBJ2-7; D is ambiguous. From germline, CDR1 is MDHEN and CDR2 SYDVKM. CDR3 length: 10 amino acids. V was pared by 10 bases and J by 5 bases, with 9 bases between. The CDR3, as DNA: TGTGCCACCGGGCGCCACGAGCAGTACTTC. Amino acid sequence: CATGRHEQYF. The variable domain in full, with the rest retrieved from reference TRBV28 and TRBJ2-7, is DVKVTQSSRYLVKRTGEKVFLECVQDMDHENMFWYRQDPGLGLRLIYFSYDVKMKEKGDIPEGYSVSREKKERFSLILESASTNQTSMYLCATGRHEQYFGPGTRLTVT.

This clonotype came up many times. In DNA, the CDR3 is TGCAGCGTTGAAGATCGGCAGTCGACTAGCGGGATTGAGACCCAGTACTTC. Protein product: CSVEDRQSTSGIETQYF. This chain connects TRBV29-1 to TRBJ2-5; TRBD2 aligns across 11 bases. With V trimmed by 0 bases and J by 5 bases, 11 bases remained unmatched. Germline CDR1 reads SQVTM; CDR2 reads ANQGSEA. The CDR3 is 17 amino acids. The full variable domain, in which reference TRBV29-1 and TRBJ2-5 provide the parts outside the CDR3, is SAVISQKPSRDICQRGTSLTIQCQVDSQVTMMFWYRQQPGQSLTLIATANQGSEATYESGFVIDKFPISRPNLTFSTLTVSNMSPEDSSIYLCSVEDRQSTSGIETQYFGPGTRLLVL.

This clonotype was seen many times. The rearrangement joins TRBV12-3 or TRBV12-4 to TRBJ2-3; 13 nucleotides match TRBD2. CDR3 length: 17 amino acids. V trimming: 6 bases; J trimming: 4 bases; junction bases outside the gene matches: 10. The CDR3 nucleotides read TGTGCCAGCAGGCTGAGACGGACTAGCGGGAGACCAGATACGCAGTATTTT. The encoded protein is CASRLRRTSGRPDTQYF.

This clonotype was seen once. This may arise from a read error, as a much more abundant clone is one base away. This chain joins TRBV20-1 and TRBJ2-1, with D perhaps TRBD2 (6 bases). Germline V gene lookup returns CDR1 DFQATT and CDR2 SNEGSKA (reference sequence). V was pared by 0 bases and J by 11 bases, with 23 bases between. This CDR3 has 16 amino acids. The CDR3 loop reads CSAREEAGSGWAKQFF. CDR3 in DNA: TGCAGTGCTAGAGAGGAAGCGGGTAGCGGATGGGCGAAGCAGTTCTTC.

The V and J genes are TRBV3-1 and TRBJ2-7, with TRBD2 identical over 8 bases. Germline V gives CDR1 LGHDT, CDR2 YNNKEL (reference sequence). V lost 1 base and J lost 6; bases outside the gene matches: 8. The CDR3 runs to 15 residues. The CDR3 protein is CASSQAGGPVGEQYF. The CDR3, as DNA: TGTGCCAGCAGCCAAGCGGGAGGGCCTGTTGGCGAGCAGTACTTC.

This clonotype was seen at least ten times. This rearrangement joins TRBV24-1 to TRBJ2-1; 7 bases line up with TRBD2. The CDR3 has 15 residues. Germline V gene lookup returns CDR1 KGHDR and CDR2 SFDVKD. The J segment lost 0 bases and the V segment lost 6 bases, leaving 4 bases of the junction unmatched. This CDR3 reads CATSSGTSSYNEQFF. The CDR3 DNA is TGTGCCACCAGTAGCGGGACGAGCTCCTACAATGAGCAGTTCTTC.

This clonotype was detected only a few times. The chain employs TRBV2 and TRBJ2-1; 9 bases are a match to TRBD2. Germline assignment: CDR1 SNHLY and CDR2 FYNNEI. The CDR3 spans 16 residues. V shed 6 bases, J shed 5 bases, and the junction held 11 bases outside the gene matches. CDR3 amino acids: CASSQKEGLADNEQFF. The CDR3 DNA reads as TGTGCCAGCAGCCAGAAAGAGGGACTAGCCGACAATGAGCAGTTCTTC.

This clonotype showed up many times. The CDR3 region has the DNA TGCAGTGCTAGAGATTTCCGGCGGGAGTCAGATACGCAGTATTTT. Translated: CSARDFRRESDTQYF. This rearrangement joins TRBV20-1 to TRBJ2-3; TRBD2 agrees at 7 bases. Unmatched junction bases numbered 7, after V lost 0 bases and J lost 4 bases. Germline CDR1 DFQATT, CDR2 SNEGSKA (reference sequence). CDR3 length: 15 residues.

V gene TRBV24-1 combines with J gene TRBJ2-2, with no clear D. The CDR3 contains 15 residues. Germline V gene sequence: CDR1 KGHDR, CDR2 SFDVKD. V was trimmed by 4 bases and J by 6 bases, leaving 14 bases between them. CDR3 residues: CATSEGYHRPGELFF. In DNA, the CDR3 is TGTGCCACCAGTGAGGGTTATCACCGGCCCGGGGAGCTGTTTTTT.

A word on this clonotype: With a much larger clone just one base away, this may be a read error. This chain uses TRBV7-8 with TRBJ2-5, with D unclear. The CDR3 has 16 amino acids. The germline V gene has CDR1 SGHVS and CDR2 FQNEAQ. For the CDR3, the DNA is TGTGCCTGCAGCCCCACGGGCTACAACAAAAAAGAGACCCAGTACTTC. Its translation is CACSPTGYNKKETQYF.

The CDR3 coding sequence is TGTGCCAGCAGCCCGCGAGTTCAGCTCTACTACGAGCAGTACTTC. Amino acid sequence: CASSPRVQLYYEQYF. The chain joins TRBV7-3 to TRBJ2-7; D gene uncertain. This CDR3 is built from 15 residues. The V gene's germline CDR1 is SGHTA and CDR2 FQGTGA. The V and J ends lost 5 bases and 3 bases respectively, with 17 bases between them. Full variable domain (missing parts from reference TRBV7-3 and TRBJ2-7): GAGVSQTPSNKVTEKGKYVELRCDPISGHTALYWYRQSLGQGPEFLIYFQGTGAADDSGLPNDRFFAVRPEGSVSTLKIQRTERGDSAVYLCASSPRVQLYYEQYFGPGTRLTVT.

This clonotype came up many times. The chain has TRBV5-5 and TRBJ1-5; tentatively, D is TRBD1 (5 bases). The CDR3 has 15 amino acids. V gave up 1 base and J gave up 5 bases, with 13 bases separating them. Germline V gene data show CDR1 as SGHKS and CDR2 as YYEKEE (reference sequence). CDR3 sequence: CASSLWGGLDQPQHF. The CDR3 nucleotides are TGTGCCAGCAGCTTGTGGGGGGGTCTCGATCAGCCCCAGCATTTT.

This clonotype was counted only a few times. The chain combines TRBV6-5 with TRBJ2-7, with TRBD1 matching 8 bases. Germline trimming cut 2 bases from V and 3 bases from J; bases unmatched to any gene: 3. Germline V gives CDR1 MNHEY, CDR2 SVGAGI. This CDR3 comprises 14 residues. The CDR3: CASSYGGQGYEQYF. Written as DNA, the CDR3 is TGTGCCAGCAGTTACGGCGGACAGGGCTACGAGCAGTACTTC.

This clonotype was counted between two and nine times. The chain couples TRBV20-1 to TRBJ1-1; no reliable D call. There are 13 residues in the CDR3. The V gene lost 5 bases and the J gene lost 0 bases, with 10 bases spanning the gap. Germline lookup yields CDR1 DFQATT and CDR2 SNEGSKA (reference sequence). The CDR3 reads CSADRDVNTEAFF. The CDR3 bases are TGCAGTGCTGACCGAGACGTGAACACTGAAGCTTTCTTT.

About this clonotype itself: A read error is possible here, since a much larger clone lies one base away. The chain recombines TRBV10-2 with TRBJ1-5, with D perhaps TRBD1 (5 bases). This CDR3 is built from 16 residues. Germline values: CDR1 WSHSY, CDR2 SAAADI. CDR3 in amino acids: CASGESSGQDNQPQHF. The CDR3 bases are TGCGCCAGCGGTGAGTCATCGGGGCAGGACAATCAGCCCCAGCATTTT.

The V gene is TRBV5-1, the J gene TRBJ2-5; the D call may be TRBD1 or TRBD2 (5 bases each). Trimming left V 4 bases short and J 0 bases short, with 13 bases between. Germline assignment: CDR1 SGHRS and CDR2 YFSETQ. This CDR3 comprises 15 residues. The CDR3 DNA is TGCGCCAGCAGCCTCGGGACGATGGACCAAGAGACCCAGTACTTC. It yields the protein CASSLGTMDQETQYF.

Ten or more counts support this clonotype. The gene calls are TRBV28 and TRBJ2-2; D is ambiguous. Trimming stripped 7 bases from V and 0 bases from J, with 18 bases between. Germline CDR1 and CDR2: MDHEN and SYDVKM. The CDR3 runs 17 residues. The CDR3 loop reads CASNKFSPGTNTGELFF. The CDR3 coding sequence is TGTGCCAGCAATAAATTTAGTCCGGGTACGAACACCGGGGAGCTGTTTTTT.

This chain connects TRBV6-2 or TRBV6-3 to TRBJ1-1; 10 positions match TRBD1. The V and J ends lost 2 bases and 5 bases, in that order; junction bases with no gene match: 2. There are 14 residues in the CDR3. Germline CDR1 MNHEY, CDR2 SVGEGT. This CDR3 reads CASSYDRGQTEAFF. The CDR3 DNA is TGTGCCAGCAGTTACGACAGGGGGCAGACTGAAGCTTTCTTT.

V usage is TRBV7-2 and J usage is TRBJ1-6; 7 nucleotides align to TRBD1. This CDR3 comprises 16 residues. V trimming: 5 bases; J trimming: 3 bases; junction bases outside the gene matches: 7. Germline values: CDR1 SGHTA, CDR2 FQGNSA. CDR3: CASSGRTGRYNSPLHF. The CDR3 bases are TGTGCCAGCAGCGGAAGGACAGGTCGCTATAATTCACCCCTCCACTTT.

At least ten counts were recorded for this clonotype. CDR3 nucleotide sequence: TGCAGTGCCTGGGGACTAGCGGGAGAAGAGGAAGATACGCAGTATTTT. Translated: CSAWGLAGEEEDTQYF. The V call is TRBV20-1, the J call TRBJ2-3; 14 nucleotides agree with TRBD2. CDR1 and CDR2 (germline): DFQATT, SNEGSKA (reference sequence). V lost 6 bases and J lost 5; bases outside the gene matches: 10. The CDR3 runs to 16 residues.

Only a few counts were recorded for this clonotype. The chain recombines TRBV12-3 or TRBV12-4 with TRBJ2-5; D is possibly TRBD1 (6 bases). The V gene lost 0 bases and the J gene lost 6 bases, with 8 bases spanning the gap. The CDR3 contains 13 residues. DNA of the CDR3: TGTGCCAGCAGTTTAGCGGACAGAAAGACCCAGTACTTC. Protein product: CASSLADRKTQYF.